This TCR beta chain was profiled in a study of identical twins. TCRdb processed the 5' RACE reads anew with MiXCR; each CDR3 protein has one entry. This sample carries 350,000 or so distinct CDR3 sequences, 9% to 15% of them seen once, and the ten largest clones take about 7%. A few counts support this clonotype. V was shortened by 4 bases and J by 1 base, with 14 bases between the two germline ends. Germline V gene data show CDR1 as SGDLS and CDR2 as YYNGEE. This CDR3 comprises 15 residues. These data are also associated with another study on yellow fever vaccine responses in identical twins.

The rearrangement joins TRBV9 to TRBJ1-1; TRBD1 is a possible D gene (5 bases). This receptor was identified in a woman aged 18-29 years in good health. Sequenced: CD8+ T cells sorted from blood. This chain's CDR3 is CASSPQGPPNTEAFF. The CDR3 coding sequence is TGTGCCAGCAGCCCGCAGGGACCCCCGAACACTGAAGCTTTCTTT.